A single sample is the source of the 28 T cell receptor beta chains below, sequenced in a study of control samples from healthy donors and cancer patients. TCRdb's table, derived via immunoSEQ multiplex PCR, lists solely in-frame clones and lacks some. The sample contains more than 120,000 clones, around 90% of which appear only once. Sequencing was carried out using blood. All receptors derive from a man younger than 45 in good health.

This chain links TRBV19 with TRBJ2-7; D remains unclear. Trimming left V 4 bases short and J 0 bases short, with 10 bases between. The CDR3 has 14 residues. CDR1 is LNHDA, CDR2 SQIVND, per germline (reference sequence). For the CDR3, the DNA is TGTGCCAGTAGTAATCCCGGGCTCTCCTACGAGCAGTACTTC. Encoded protein: CASSNPGLSYEQYF.

The J gene is TRBJ1-3, the V gene TRBV5-1, with D unclear. CDR1 is SGHRS, CDR2 YFSETQ, per germline. The CDR3 is made up of 18 amino acids. V shed 5 bases and J shed 0 bases, with 21 bases lying between them. The DNA of the CDR3 is TGCGCCAGCAGTTTGAACTTCGGCAGCCCGAGCTCTGGAAACACCATATATTTT. Translation: CASSLNFGSPSSGNTIYF.

The V call is TRBV18, the J call TRBJ2-1; D is unclear. Trimming left V 4 bases short and J 5 bases short, with 9 bases between. The CDR3 is made up of 13 amino acids. Per the germline V gene, CDR1 is KGHSH and CDR2 is LQKENI. CDR3 in amino acids: CASSQNRDNEQFF. As DNA, the CDR3 is TGTGCCAGCTCACAAAACCGGGACAATGAGCAGTTCTTC. The entire variable domain, with the rest obtained from reference TRBV18 and TRBJ2-1, is as follows: NAGVMQNPRHLVRRRGQEARLRCSPMKGHSHVYWYRQLPEEGLKFMVYLQKENIIDESGMPKERFSAEFPKEGPSILRIQQVVRGDSAAYFCASSQNRDNEQFFGPGTRLTVL.

This chain links TRBV18 with TRBJ1-5, with D maybe TRBD1 (5 bases). The CDR3 contains 16 residues. Germline CDR1 reads KGHSH; CDR2 reads LQKENI. V was cut by 2 bases and J by 7 bases, with 18 bases left in between. The CDR3 DNA reads as TGTGCCAGCTCACCAGGTTCGGGGGGACCGGACCAGCCCCAGCATTTT. It codes for CASSPGSGGPDQPQHF.

The J gene is TRBJ1-1, the V gene TRBV2; TRBD1 matches 7 bases. Germline values: CDR1 SNHLY, CDR2 FYNNEI. CDR3 length equals 14 residues. The J segment lost 5 bases and the V segment lost 5 bases, leaving 8 bases of the junction unmatched. For the CDR3, the DNA is TGTGCCAGCAGTCCAAGAGGGGGCGGGACTGAAGCTTTCTTT. Amino acids: CASSPRGGGTEAFF.

The chain is built from TRBV6-5 and TRBJ2-1, with TRBD2 matching 9 bases. From germline, CDR1 is MNHEY and CDR2 SVGAGI. With V trimmed by 2 bases and J by 7 bases, 3 bases remained unmatched. CDR3 size: 14 residues. Here the CDR3 reads CASSYVLAGNEQFF. Written as DNA, the CDR3 is TGTGCCAGCAGTTACGTGCTAGCGGGGAATGAGCAGTTCTTC.

This chain joins TRBV28 and TRBJ2-7; 12 nucleotides line up with TRBD1. V lost 2 bases and J lost 5; bases outside the gene matches: 4. In germline, CDR1 is MDHEN, CDR2 SYDVKM. This CDR3 is 15 amino acids long. This CDR3 is CASSLPGTGGHEQYF. The CDR3 nucleotides read TGTGCCAGCAGTTTACCCGGGACAGGGGGCCACGAGCAGTACTTC.

This clone was seen a handful of times. The chain recombines TRBV7-8 with TRBJ1-1; no reliable D call. The CDR3 is made up of 12 amino acids. The germline V gene has CDR1 SGHVS and CDR2 FQNEAQ. V was clipped by 2 bases and J by 6 bases, with 7 bases between them. CDR3 in amino acids: CASSLYGAEAFF. The CDR3 region has the DNA TGTGCCAGCAGCTTATACGGCGCTGAAGCTTTCTTT.

This chain links TRBV12-3 or TRBV12-4 with TRBJ1-5; D might be TRBD1 (5 bases). V lost 5 bases and J lost 12, with 11 bases in between. CDR3 length equals 11 residues. This CDR3 is CASSTGFFQHF. The CDR3 nucleotides are TGTGCCAGCAGTACAGGCTTTTTCCAGCATTTT.

CDR3 coding DNA: TGTGCCTGGGGTAAGACAGGATTAAACTATGGCTACACCTTC. Translating it yields CAWGKTGLNYGYTF. The rearrangement uses TRBV30 and TRBJ1-2, with D maybe TRBD1 (6 bases). The germline V gene has CDR1 GTSNPN and CDR2 SVGIG (reference sequence). V was clipped by 5 bases and J by 2 bases, with 15 bases between them. CDR3 size: 14 residues.

In its sample, this clone was seen a few times. The chain joins TRBV7-6 to TRBJ2-7; D is undetermined. Germline lookup yields CDR1 SGHVS and CDR2 FNYEAQ. V was trimmed by 0 bases and J by 1 base, leaving 4 bases between them. The CDR3 loop spans 13 amino acids. The CDR3 spells CASSLASSYEQYF. The CDR3 nucleotides are TGTGCCAGCAGCTTAGCTTCTTCCTACGAGCAGTACTTC.

This chain links TRBV19 with TRBJ1-2, with D possibly matching TRBD1 (6 bases). V was trimmed by 3 bases and J by 6 bases, leaving 11 bases between them. Germline CDR1 and CDR2: LNHDA and SQIVND (reference sequence). The CDR3 runs 13 residues. The CDR3 is CASSIYQGNGYTF. The CDR3 bases are TGTGCCAGTAGTATTTACCAGGGGAATGGCTACACCTTC.

The chain joins TRBV7-2 to TRBJ2-1; D possibly corresponds to TRBD1 (7 bases). Germline V CDR1 and CDR2: SGHTA, FQGNSA. This CDR3 spans 15 amino acids. The V end lost 0 bases, the J end lost 7 bases, and 13 bases lay between the germline ends. CDR3 sequence: CASSLAGGAGNEQFF. CDR3 in DNA: TGTGCCAGCAGCTTAGCAGGGGGCGCGGGGAATGAGCAGTTCTTC.

The chain couples TRBV4-2 to TRBJ2-3, with 9 bases lining up with TRBD2. This CDR3 comprises 18 residues. Losses at the gene ends were 0 bases for V and 2 bases for J; bases not matched to a gene: 9. The germline V gene has CDR1 LGHNA and CDR2 YNFKEQ. DNA of the CDR3: TGTGCCAGCAGCCAAGAGATTAGCGGGGGCCAAACCACAGATACGCAGTATTTT. As protein: CASSQEISGGQTTDTQYF.

This chain uses TRBV12-5 with TRBJ1-1; D is unresolved. Germline V CDR1 and CDR2: LGHNT, FRNRAP. This CDR3 region has 15 residues. V was cut by 4 bases and J by 0 bases, with 12 bases left in between. CDR3 coding DNA: TGTGCTAGTGGTTCCGTAGGACCGATGAACACTGAAGCTTTCTTT. Translation: CASGSVGPMNTEAFF.

The rearrangement uses TRBV3-1 (or the pseudogene TRBV3-2) and TRBJ2-3; TRBD2 matches 10 bases. CDR3 size: 15 residues. The germline CDR1 and CDR2 sequences are LGHDT and YNNKEL (reference sequence). V gave up 1 base and J gave up 5 bases; unmatched junction bases: 3. CDR3: CASSQGAGGQDTQYF. CDR3 DNA: TGTGCCAGCAGCCAAGGAGCGGGGGGGCAAGATACGCAGTATTTT.

The rearrangement joins TRBV9 to TRBJ2-2; 12 nucleotides match TRBD2. The V segment lost 0 bases and the J segment 0 bases; nucleotides outside the gene matches: 9. The CDR3 extends over 20 amino acids. Germline loops: CDR1 SGDLS, CDR2 YYNGEE. The CDR3 is CASSVARASGGAPNTGELFF. The DNA for the CDR3 is TGTGCCAGCAGCGTAGCTCGGGCTAGCGGGGGGGCCCCGAACACCGGGGAGCTGTTTTTT.

This clone was seen just once. CDR3 loop: CASRGRMNTEAFF. In DNA form, the CDR3 reads TGTGCCAGCAGGGGACGGATGAACACTGAAGCTTTCTTT. The chain carries TRBV28 and TRBJ1-1, with a possible D match to TRBD1 (5 bases). CDR3 size: 13 residues. Per germline, CDR1 MDHEN and CDR2 SYDVKM. Trimming left V 6 bases short and J 0 bases short, with 8 bases between.

The count of this clone is one. At one boundary the junction diverges from the germline segment, which might be a read error. The J gene is TRBJ1-2, the V gene TRBV27; the match to TRBD1 covers 9 bases. This CDR3 is 14 amino acids long. Germline-derived CDR1 and CDR2 are MNHEY and SMNVEV (reference sequence). The CDR3 nucleotides are TGTACCAGCAGTTTAGGACAGGGGAGGTTGTCCTACACCTTC. It is translated as CTSSLGQGRLSYTF.

V usage is TRBV29-1 and J usage is TRBJ1-2; D unresolved. Germline lookup yields CDR1 SQVTM and CDR2 ANQGSEA. The CDR3 loop spans 13 amino acids. Trimming shortened V by 2 bases and J by 2 bases, and 9 bases separated the two germline ends. The CDR3 sequence: CSVERPENYGYTF. The CDR3 DNA reads as TGCAGCGTTGAACGTCCAGAGAACTATGGCTACACCTTC.

This clone is a singleton in its sample. The chain recombines TRBV7-9 with TRBJ1-5; D unclear. Trimming removed 1 base from V and 4 bases from J, with 8 bases in between. Germline CDR1 and CDR2: SEHNR and FQNEAQ (reference sequence). The CDR3 is 14 amino acids. The CDR3 nucleotides read TGTGCCAGCAGCTTAGATGGTTGGAATCAGCCCCAGCATTTT. Amino acids: CASSLDGWNQPQHF.

This rearrangement joins TRBV5-6 to TRBJ1-2; D remains unclear. The germline V and J ends were trimmed by 0 bases and 1 base, with 7 bases remaining between them. The CDR3 consists of 14 residues. Looked up from germline, CDR1 is SGHDT and CDR2 is YYEEEE. The CDR3 loop is CASSLAGNNYGYTF. The CDR3 nucleotides are TGTGCCAGCAGCTTGGCCGGGAATAACTATGGCTACACCTTC. Based on the CDR3 plus reference TRBV5-6 and TRBJ1-2, the full variable domain is DAGVTQSPTHLIKTRGQQVTLRCSPKSGHDTVSWYQQALGQGPQFIFQYYEEEERQRGNFPDRFSGHQFPNYSSELNVNALLLGDSALYLCASSLAGNNYGYTFGSGTRLTVV.

V and J are TRBV7-8 and TRBJ1-6; tentatively, D is TRBD1 (5 bases). Per the germline V gene, CDR1 is SGHVS and CDR2 is FQNEAQ. The CDR3 is 14 amino acids. Trimming stripped 1 base from V and 10 bases from J, with 11 bases between. The CDR3 is CASSLGSAGSPLHF. CDR3 in DNA: TGTGCCAGCAGCTTAGGTTCGGCAGGGTCACCCCTCCACTTT.

The chain combines TRBV9 with TRBJ1-1; D gene uncertain. There are 14 residues in the CDR3. V lost 0 bases, J lost 4 bases, and 10 bases lay in between. Germline CDR1 SGDLS, CDR2 YYNGEE. In DNA, the CDR3 is TGTGCCAGCAGCGTAGAGGGAGAGGTCACTGAAGCTTTCTTT. Its protein is CASSVEGEVTEAFF. The complete variable domain, with remaining parts taken from reference TRBV9 and TRBJ1-1, reads DSGVTQTPKHLITATGQRVTLRCSPRSGDLSVYWYQQSLDQGLQFLIQYYNGEERAKGNILERFSAQQFPDLHSELNLSSLELGDSALYFCASSVEGEVTEAFFGQGTRLTVV.

Here the CDR3 DNA reads TGTGCCAGCAGATTCTGGGGGGCGGCTGGGGCCAACGTCCTGACTTTC. It translates to CASRFWGAAGANVLTF. This chain connects TRBV28 to TRBJ2-6; D possibly uses TRBD1 or TRBD2 (6 bases each). Trimming took off 6 bases at V and 2 bases at J, with 14 bases between the two ends. This CDR3 is built from 16 residues. Germline CDR1 reads MDHEN; CDR2 reads SYDVKM.

CDR3 sequence (DNA): TGTGCTAGTGGTTTGGAAACCCGCACAGATACGCAGTATTTT. It translates to CASGLETRTDTQYF. This chain connects TRBV12-5 to TRBJ2-3; D uncertain. The CDR3 runs 14 residues. Trimming took 1 base from V and 1 from J, leaving 6 bases between them. Per the germline V gene, CDR1 is LGHNT and CDR2 is FRNRAP.

This sequence joins TRBV11-2 and TRBJ2-2; a possible D gene is TRBD1 (5 bases). Trimming left V 3 bases short and J 7 bases short, with 18 bases between. The germline V gene encodes CDR1 SGHAT and CDR2 FQNNGV. The CDR3 covers 16 residues. The CDR3 bases are TGTGCCAGCAGCTTTAGGGGCAGGGCGAAAAGCGGGGAGCTGTTTTTT. This encodes CASSFRGRAKSGELFF.

This rearrangement joins TRBV14 to TRBJ1-6; no clear D gene. V was trimmed by 3 bases and J by 3 bases, leaving 3 bases between them. CDR1 and CDR2 (germline): SGHDN, FVKESK. This CDR3 spans 13 amino acids. The CDR3 here is CASSQNYNSPLHF. CDR3 nucleotide sequence: TGTGCCAGCAGCCAGAACTATAATTCACCCCTCCACTTT.